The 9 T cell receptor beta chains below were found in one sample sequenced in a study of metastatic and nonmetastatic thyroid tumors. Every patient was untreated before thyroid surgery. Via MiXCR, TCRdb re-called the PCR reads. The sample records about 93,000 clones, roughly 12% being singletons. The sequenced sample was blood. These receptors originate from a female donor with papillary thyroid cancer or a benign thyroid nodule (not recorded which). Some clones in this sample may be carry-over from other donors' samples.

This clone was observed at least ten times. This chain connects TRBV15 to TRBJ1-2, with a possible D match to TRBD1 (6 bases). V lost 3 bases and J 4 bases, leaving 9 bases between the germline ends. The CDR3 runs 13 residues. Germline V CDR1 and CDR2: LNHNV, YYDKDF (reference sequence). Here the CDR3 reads CATSRDSLYGYTF. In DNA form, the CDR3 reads TGTGCCACCAGCAGGGACAGTCTCTATGGCTACACCTTC.

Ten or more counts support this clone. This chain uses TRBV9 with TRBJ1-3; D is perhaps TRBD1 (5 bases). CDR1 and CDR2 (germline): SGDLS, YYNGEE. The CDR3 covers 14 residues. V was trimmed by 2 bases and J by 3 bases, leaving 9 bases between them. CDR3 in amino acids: CASSVGQGGNTIYF. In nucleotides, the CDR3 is TGTGCCAGCAGCGTTGGGCAGGGTGGAAACACCATATATTTT.

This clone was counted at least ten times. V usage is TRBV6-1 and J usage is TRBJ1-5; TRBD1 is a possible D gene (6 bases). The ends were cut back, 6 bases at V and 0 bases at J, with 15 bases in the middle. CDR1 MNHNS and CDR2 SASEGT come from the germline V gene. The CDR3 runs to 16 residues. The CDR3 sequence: CASSKEGGYSNQPQHF. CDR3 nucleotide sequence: TGTGCCAGCAGCAAAGAGGGGGGTTATAGCAATCAGCCCCAGCATTTT.

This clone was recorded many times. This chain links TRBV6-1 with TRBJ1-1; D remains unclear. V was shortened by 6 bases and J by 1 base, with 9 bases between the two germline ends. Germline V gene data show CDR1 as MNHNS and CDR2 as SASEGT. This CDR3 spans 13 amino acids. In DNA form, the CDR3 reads TGTGCCAGCAGCCAAAGGCCGAACACTGAAGCTTTCTTT. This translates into CASSQRPNTEAFF.

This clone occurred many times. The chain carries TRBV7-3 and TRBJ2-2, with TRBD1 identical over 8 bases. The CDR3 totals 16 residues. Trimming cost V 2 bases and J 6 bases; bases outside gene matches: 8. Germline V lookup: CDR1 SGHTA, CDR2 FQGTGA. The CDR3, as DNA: TGTGCCAGCAGCTTATCCCGGACAGGGAATGCCGGGGAGCTGTTTTTT. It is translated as CASSLSRTGNAGELFF.

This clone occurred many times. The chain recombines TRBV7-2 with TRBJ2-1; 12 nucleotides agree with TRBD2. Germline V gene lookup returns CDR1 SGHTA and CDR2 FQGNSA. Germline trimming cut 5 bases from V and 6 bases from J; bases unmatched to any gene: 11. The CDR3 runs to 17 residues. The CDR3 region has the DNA TGTGCCAGCAGCAGACGGACTAGCGGGACGGTAAGCAATGAGCAGTTCTTC. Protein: CASSRRTSGTVSNEQFF. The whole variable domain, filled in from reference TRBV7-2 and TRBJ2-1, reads GAGVSQSPSNKVTEKGKDVELRCDPISGHTALYWYRQSLGQGLEFLIYFQGNSAPDKSGLPSDRFSAERTGGSVSTLTIQRTQQEDSAVYLCASSRRTSGTVSNEQFFGPGTRLTVL.

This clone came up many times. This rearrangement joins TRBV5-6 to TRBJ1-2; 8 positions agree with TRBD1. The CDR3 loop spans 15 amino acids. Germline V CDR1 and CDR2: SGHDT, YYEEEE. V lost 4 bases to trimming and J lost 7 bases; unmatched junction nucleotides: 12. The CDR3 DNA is TGTGCCAGCAGCCAAGGGGGGGACAGGACGGGTGGCTACACCTTC. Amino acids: CASSQGGDRTGGYTF.

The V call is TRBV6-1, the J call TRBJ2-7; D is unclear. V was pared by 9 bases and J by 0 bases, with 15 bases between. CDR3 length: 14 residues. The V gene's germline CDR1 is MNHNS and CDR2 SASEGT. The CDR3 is CASLGLSDSYEQYF. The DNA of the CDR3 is TGTGCCAGTCTAGGGCTATCGGACTCCTACGAGCAGTACTTC.

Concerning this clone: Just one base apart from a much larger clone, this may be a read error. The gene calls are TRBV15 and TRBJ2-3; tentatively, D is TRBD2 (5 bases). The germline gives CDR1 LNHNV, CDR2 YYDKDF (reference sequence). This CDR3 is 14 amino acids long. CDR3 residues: CDTSRAQGLRPQYF. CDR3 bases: TGTGACACCAGCAGAGCCCAAGGACTCCGGCCGCAGTATTTT. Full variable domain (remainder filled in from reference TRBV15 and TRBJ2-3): DAMVIQNPRYQVTQFGKPVTLSCSQTLNHNVMYWYQQKSSQAPKLLFHYYDKDFNNEADTPDNFQSRRPNTSFCFLDIRSPGLGDTAMYLCDTSRAQGLRPQYFGPGTRLTVL.